Each of the 10 T cell receptor beta chains below was sequenced from the same sample in a study of blood T cell repertoires in COVID-19. Method: immunoSEQ multiplex PCR; TCRdb's copy keeps in-frame clones and lacks some. In the table there are fewer than 250,000 clones, roughly 84% of which are singletons. What was sequenced was peripheral blood. These receptor sequences come from a man between 35 and 55 years old with acute or convalescent COVID-19.

This rearrangement joins TRBV6-5 to TRBJ1-1, with 7 bases aligning to TRBD1. Germline CDR1 MNHEY, CDR2 SVGAGI. The CDR3 is 11 residues long. Unmatched junction bases numbered 4, after V lost 10 bases and J lost 5 bases. The CDR3 protein is CATAGGTEAFF. CDR3 bases: TGTGCCACCGCAGGGGGGACTGAAGCTTTCTTT.

The chain links TRBV27 to TRBJ2-3; TRBD1 agrees at 12 bases. CDR1 MNHEY and CDR2 SMNVEV come from the germline V gene (reference sequence). After removal of 4 bases from V and 4 bases from J, the junction contained 6 bases not matched to a gene. The CDR3 is 16 amino acids. The CDR3 sequence is CASSSPGQGASDTQYF. Here the CDR3 DNA reads TGTGCCAGCAGTTCCCCGGGACAGGGGGCCTCAGATACGCAGTATTTT.

This clone appeared once. The chain uses TRBV6-4 and TRBJ1-1; a possible D gene is TRBD1 (5 bases). Germline V CDR1 and CDR2: MRHNA, SNTAGT. V shed 6 bases and J shed 2 bases, with 19 bases lying between them. The CDR3 consists of 16 residues. The CDR3 sequence: CASRNPSIGANTEAFF. The CDR3 DNA sequence: TGTGCCAGCAGGAACCCTTCTATAGGGGCAAACACTGAAGCTTTCTTT.

The chain has TRBV7-8 and TRBJ1-4; no definite D call. The germline gives CDR1 SGHVS, CDR2 FQNEAQ. The germline V and J ends were trimmed by 2 bases and 4 bases, with 8 bases remaining between them. The CDR3 has 14 residues. The DNA for the CDR3 is TGTGCCAGCAGCTTAAATACTCATAATGAAAAACTGTTTTTT. It translates to CASSLNTHNEKLFF. Variable domain in full (rest from reference TRBV7-8 and TRBJ1-4): GAGVSQSPRYKVAKRGQDVALRCDPISGHVSLFWYQQALGQGPEFLTYFQNEAQLDKSGLPSDRFFAERPEGSVSTLKIQRTQQEDSAVYLCASSLNTHNEKLFFGSGTQLSVL.

The table lists this clone with a few counts. The V call is TRBV7-9, the J call TRBJ2-7; D perhaps matches TRBD1 (5 bases). Germline assignment: CDR1 SEHNR and CDR2 FQNEAQ (reference sequence). The CDR3 is 13 residues long. V was clipped by 1 base and J by 6 bases, with 10 bases between them. CDR3 bases: TGTGCCAGCAGCTTAGGCAGGGAAAGCGAGCAGTACTTC. Translated, it gives CASSLGRESEQYF.

This rearrangement joins TRBV19 to TRBJ2-1; 7 bases align to TRBD1. Germline-derived CDR1 and CDR2 are LNHDA and SQIVND (reference sequence). V dropped 5 bases and J dropped 10; count of bases not matched to a gene: 11. This CDR3 has 14 residues. CDR3 nucleotide sequence: TGTGCCAGTAGTGCCCCGGACAGGTCAAGGGAGCAGTTCTTC. The encoded protein is CASSAPDRSREQFF.

The chain links TRBV6-4 to TRBJ2-5; a weak D match, TRBD1 (5 bases). The CDR3 is 13 amino acids. The V gene lost 3 bases and the J gene lost 5 bases, with 10 bases spanning the gap. Per the germline V gene, CDR1 is MRHNA and CDR2 is SNTAGT. CDR3 nucleotide sequence: TGTGCCAGCAGTGAGGGGCCAGGGGAGACCCAGTACTTC. Protein: CASSEGPGETQYF.

This clone was counted between two and nine times. The chain recombines TRBV2 with TRBJ1-1, with D maybe TRBD1 (5 bases). CDR3 length: 14 amino acids. Germline V gene sequence: CDR1 SNHLY, CDR2 FYNNEI. Trimming removed 10 bases at V and 5 bases at J, with 20 bases between. The chain's CDR3 is CATIPDSPRTEAFF. In nucleotides, the CDR3 is TGTGCCACCATCCCCGACAGCCCGCGGACTGAAGCTTTCTTT.

Details on this clone: At one end, the junction sequence differs from germline, possibly due to a read error. J is TRBJ1-5 and V is TRBV6-4, with a tentative D call TRBD1 (5 bases). Germline CDR1 is MRHNA and CDR2 is SNTAGT. The CDR3 spans 15 residues. The CDR3 DNA reads TGTGCCAGCAGGGCGGGACTGATTAGCGATCAGCCCCAGCATTTT. As protein: CASRAGLISDQPQHF.

For this clone: The same CDR3 can be traced to other DNA sequences in this sample. The chain has TRBV6-5 and TRBJ1-4, with a possible D match to TRBD1 (6 bases). Germline assignment: CDR1 MNHEY and CDR2 SVGAGI. V lost 5 bases and J lost 4, with 8 bases in between. The CDR3 totals 13 residues. The CDR3 DNA reads TGTGCCAGCAGTCGGACAGTTAATGAAAAACTGTTTTTT. It specifies CASSRTVNEKLFF.